This T cell receptor (beta chain) is from a study of T-cell memory formation after mild COVID-19. Across the study: In these data, TCR clusters were largely donor specific.

Germline CDR1 reads SEHNR; CDR2 reads FQNEAQ (reference sequence). The CDR3 contains 14 residues. J lost 3 bases, V lost 5 bases, and 7 bases had no gene match. TCRdb re-called the 5' RACE reads through MiXCR, storing one row per CDR3 protein. The sample contains hundreds of thousands of distinct CDR3 sequences, about 22% of which appear only once. Whole-study findings and limits: Clones that contracted from day 15 to 85 had balanced CD4/CD8; later expanders were CD4+ biased.

As concerns this clonotype: Its antigen is not identified.

The specimen was PBMCs or a T cell subset sorted from them (not recorded which). The sequence was collected from an adult woman who had mild COVID-19 (a few samples of this study predate the infection). Cell type and time point are not known. The chain links TRBV7-9 to TRBJ2-7, with TRBD1 matching over 7 bases. This CDR3 reads CASSARDSYYEQYF. DNA for the CDR3: TGTGCCAGCAGCGCCCGGGACAGCTACTACGAGCAGTACTTC. Based on the CDR3 plus reference TRBV7-9 and TRBJ2-7, the full variable domain is DTGVSQNPRHKITKRGQNVTFRCDPISEHNRLYWYRQTLGQGPEFLTYFQNEAQLEKSRLLSDRFSAERPKGSFSTLEIQRTEQGDSAMYLCASSARDSYYEQYFGPGTRLTVT.